A single sample is the source of the 26 T cell receptor beta chains below, sequenced in a study of blood T cells in healthy people across ages. Then a second PCR, running roughly 7 to 11 cycles, was carried out with a sample-barcoded 5' primer and a J-beta primer mix. From the 5' RACE reads, TCRdb called clonotypes with MiXCR, one entry per CDR3 protein. The data show some 1.4 million distinct CDR3 sequences, with roughly 40% seen just once and 7.9% held by the top ten. Sequencing was carried out using blood. These receptors all stem from a woman between 18 and 29 years old in good health.

The chain has TRBV29-1 and TRBJ1-2; 8 bases are shared with TRBD1. The germline gives CDR1 SQVTM, CDR2 ANQGSEA. Losses at the gene ends were 6 bases for V and 0 bases for J; bases not matched to a gene: 6. This CDR3 is built from 14 residues. Written as DNA, the CDR3 is TGCAGCGTGCCCCAGGGGGCGCCTAACTATGGCTACACCTTC. The encoded protein is CSVPQGAPNYGYTF.

In its sample, this clonotype was seen a few times. The chain couples TRBV2 to TRBJ1-5; D unclear. In germline, CDR1 is SNHLY, CDR2 FYNNEI. V gave up 8 bases and J gave up 1 base, with 12 bases separating them. This CDR3 is 14 amino acids long. The CDR3 DNA reads TGTGCCAGCTGGCCGGGAGGGAGCAATCAGCCCCAGCATTTT. Translation: CASWPGGSNQPQHF.

The gene calls are TRBV20-1 and TRBJ1-4; a possible D gene is TRBD1 (6 bases). The V gene's germline CDR1 is DFQATT and CDR2 SNEGSKA (reference sequence). Trimming stripped 4 bases from V and 13 bases from J, with 13 bases between. CDR3 size: 11 residues. CDR3 amino acids: CSANRVEGLFF. As DNA, the CDR3 is TGCAGTGCTAACAGGGTCGAGGGACTGTTTTTT.

The rearrangement uses TRBV5-1 and TRBJ2-7; 7 bases agree with TRBD1. Germline trimming cut 4 bases from V and 0 bases from J; bases unmatched to any gene: 7. The length of the CDR3 is 15 residues. Per the germline V gene, CDR1 is SGHRS and CDR2 is YFSETQ. In nucleotides, the CDR3 is TGCGCCAGCAGCCTCACAGGGGCTCCCTCCTACGAGCAGTACTTC. This gives the protein CASSLTGAPSYEQYF.

This chain joins TRBV18 and TRBJ2-5; D gene unclear. The V end lost 3 bases, the J end lost 3 bases, and 8 bases lay between the germline ends. This CDR3 region has 13 residues. Germline CDR1 reads KGHSH; CDR2 reads LQKENI. This chain's CDR3 is CASSPDTEETQYF. The DNA of the CDR3 is TGTGCCAGCTCACCCGACACTGAAGAGACCCAGTACTTC.

This clonotype was seen a few times. The chain joins TRBV28 to TRBJ2-7; D is uncertain. Germline-derived CDR1 and CDR2 are MDHEN and SYDVKM. Trimming took off 3 bases at V and 3 bases at J, with 12 bases between the two ends. The CDR3 has 14 residues. The CDR3 is CASSFFRTGYEQYF. In DNA, the CDR3 is TGTGCCAGCAGTTTTTTCAGGACGGGCTACGAGCAGTACTTC.

On this clonotype itself: A read error may account for a junction end that differs from germline. The chain uses TRBV7-9 and TRBJ1-2, with D maybe TRBD1 (6 bases). The CDR3 is made up of 14 amino acids. CDR1 is SEHNR and CDR2 is FQNEAQ in the germline V gene (reference sequence). The CDR3 sequence is CASSPQGTSYSYTF. The CDR3 bases are TGTGCCAGCAGTCCGCAGGGGACGAGCTATAGCTACACCTTC.

Notes on this clonotype: The DNA is left out, because the CDR3 cannot be placed on it with certainty; the CDR3 is given as TCRdb lists it. CDR3 sequence: CASTFGPGYEQYF. V is TRBV5-8 and J is TRBJ2-7. Ends included, the CDR3 has 13 residues. The germline V gene encodes CDR1 SGHTS and CDR2 YDEGEE.

This clonotype has a count of ten or more. The chain combines TRBV2 with TRBJ2-3; D is ambiguous. The CDR3 loop spans 12 amino acids. Looked up from germline, CDR1 is SNHLY and CDR2 is FYNNEI. The germline V and J ends were trimmed by 3 bases and 4 bases, with 5 bases remaining between them. The CDR3 reads CASSDNSDTQYF. CDR3 nucleotides: TGTGCCAGCAGTGATAACTCAGATACGCAGTATTTT. Based on the CDR3 plus reference TRBV2 and TRBJ2-3, the full variable domain is EPEVTQTPSHQVTQMGQEVILRCVPISNHLYFYWYRQILGQKVEFLVSFYNNEISEKSEIFDDQFSVERPDGSNFTLKIRSTKLEDSAMYFCASSDNSDTQYFGPGTRLTVL.

This chain uses TRBV5-1 with TRBJ2-7; D call uncertain. The CDR3 is made up of 14 amino acids. Trimming cost V 5 bases and J 3 bases, with 15 bases left between them. Germline loops: CDR1 SGHRS, CDR2 YFSETQ. CDR3 sequence (DNA): TGCGCCAGCAGATCAGGTTCGCTGGGCTACGAGCAGTACTTC. Its translation is CASRSGSLGYEQYF.

The V gene is TRBV6-5, the J gene TRBJ1-1; tentatively, D is TRBD1 (5 bases). The CDR3 runs to 14 residues. The V end lost 8 bases, the J end lost 4 bases, and 17 bases lay between the germline ends. Germline lookup yields CDR1 MNHEY and CDR2 SVGAGI. CDR3 protein: CASCSYSGGTEAFF. CDR3 DNA sequence: TGTGCCAGCTGTTCTTATTCGGGGGGCACTGAAGCTTTCTTT.

The rearrangement uses TRBV10-2 and TRBJ2-3; D may be TRBD2 (7 bases). Trimming took off 7 bases at V and 8 bases at J, with 10 bases between the two ends. Germline V gene data show CDR1 as WSHSY and CDR2 as SAAADI. This CDR3 region has 11 residues. The CDR3 nucleotides are TGCGCCAGCATGAGGGGGGGTACGCAGTATTTT. Its protein product is CASMRGGTQYF.

V usage is TRBV29-1 and J usage is TRBJ1-2; 9 bases line up with TRBD1. This CDR3 is 17 amino acids long. J gave up 0 bases and V 3 bases, and 11 bases lay outside the gene matches. Germline V lookup: CDR1 SQVTM, CDR2 ANQGSEA. CDR3 residues: CSVERWDRDQTNYGYTF. CDR3 sequence (DNA): TGCAGCGTTGAGAGATGGGACAGGGACCAAACTAACTATGGCTACACCTTC.

Only a few counts were recorded for this clonotype. The chain couples TRBV20-1 to TRBJ2-1; 7 bases fit TRBD2. Germline assignment: CDR1 DFQATT and CDR2 SNEGSKA (reference sequence). Trimming removed 0 bases from V and 2 bases from J; junction bases left unmatched: 10. CDR3 length: 17 residues. The CDR3 spells CSAREGRAAGPYNEQFF. The CDR3 nucleotides are TGCAGTGCTAGAGAAGGGCGGGCAGCGGGACCCTACAATGAGCAGTTCTTC.

This chain links TRBV6-5 with TRBJ2-1; 7 bases line up with TRBD2. V shed 4 bases and J 8 bases; nucleotides not matched to a gene: 11. Germline CDR1 is MNHEY and CDR2 is SVGAGI. CDR3 length equals 15 residues. The CDR3 DNA sequence: TGTGCCAGCAGTTTTTCGACTAGCCCGGTGGATGAGCAGTTCTTC. This codes for CASSFSTSPVDEQFF.

This clonotype was found a few times. This chain's CDR3 is CASSQENSNYGYTF. CDR3 sequence (DNA): TGCGCCAGCAGCCAAGAGAACAGTAACTATGGCTACACCTTC. The V call is TRBV4-1, the J call TRBJ1-2; D ambiguous. V was shortened by 0 bases and J by 1 base, with 6 bases between the two germline ends. Germline CDR1 MGHRA, CDR2 YSYEKL. The CDR3 loop spans 14 amino acids.

The V gene is TRBV29-1, the J gene TRBJ2-1; 9 bases are shared with TRBD2. The end of the DNA fits TRBJ2-7 better, so the J call may be wrong. The germline CDR1 and CDR2 sequences are SQVTM and ANQGSEA. The CDR3 totals 15 residues. CDR3 region: CSVVGGGRGYNEQYF. CDR3 in DNA: TGCAGCGTTGTTGGTGGCGGGAGGGGATACAATGAGCAGTACTTC.

This chain uses TRBV6-2 or TRBV6-3 with TRBJ2-1; the match to TRBD2 covers 13 bases. The V gene's germline CDR1 is MNHEY and CDR2 SVGEGT. This CDR3 contains 15 residues. V trimming: 4 bases; J trimming: 7 bases; junction bases outside the gene matches: 4. The CDR3 coding sequence is TGTGCCAGCAGTTGGACTAGCGGGAGATTGAATGAGCAGTTCTTC. It yields the protein CASSWTSGRLNEQFF.

The table lists this clonotype with a few counts. V usage is TRBV11-2 and J usage is TRBJ2-5, with TRBD2 identical over 14 bases. Matching the DNA end better, TRBJ2-7 makes the J call doubtful. Germline CDR1 SGHAT, CDR2 FQNNGV. The CDR3 loop spans 17 amino acids. CDR3 DNA: TGTGCCAGCACCATTAGGGTGGGACTAGCGGGAGTGCGCGAGCAGTACTTC. Translated, it gives CASTIRVGLAGVREQYF.

CDR3 sequence (DNA): TGTGCCAGCAGTTTGGGCCACGGACGCAATCAGCCCCAGCATTTT. It yields the protein CASSLGHGRNQPQHF. The chain is built from TRBV28 and TRBJ1-5; no reliable D call. The CDR3 sequence is 15 residues long. Between the trimmed V and J ends, which lost 3 bases and 2 bases, there was a span of 11 bases. Germline CDR1 and CDR2: MDHEN and SYDVKM.

The chain has TRBV27 and TRBJ1-5, with a possible D match to TRBD1 (6 bases). The CDR3 is 14 residues long. CDR1 is MNHEY and CDR2 is SMNVEV in the germline V gene (reference sequence). The germline V and J ends were trimmed by 8 bases and 6 bases, with 17 bases remaining between them. The CDR3 coding sequence is TGTGCCAGCGCGTTATGGGGGCTCGGTCAGCCCCAGCATTTT. Translated: CASALWGLGQPQHF.

This clonotype was recorded a few times. This chain connects TRBV7-2 to TRBJ2-7; the D gene is possibly TRBD1 (6 bases). The V gene's germline CDR1 is SGHTA and CDR2 FQGNSA. V was clipped by 5 bases and J by 0 bases, with 20 bases between them. The CDR3 totals 17 residues. As DNA, the CDR3 is TGTGCCAGCAGCGGGGACACCGGAGAAAAGGTCTCCTACGAGCAGTACTTC. Translation: CASSGDTGEKVSYEQYF.

The V and J genes are TRBV5-8 and TRBJ2-5, with D possibly matching TRBD2 (5 bases). Trimming cost V 5 bases and J 5 bases, with 13 bases left between them. The CDR3 consists of 13 residues. Germline-derived CDR1 and CDR2 are SGHTS and YDEGEE. CDR3 coding DNA: TGTGCCAGCAGGGCGGCCGCGGGTGAGACCCAGTACTTC. Translating it yields CASRAAAGETQYF.

The chain couples TRBV7-9 to TRBJ2-3; the D gene is possibly TRBD2 (5 bases). Germline-derived CDR1 and CDR2 are SEHNR and FQNEAQ (reference sequence). V was clipped by 7 bases and J by 7 bases, with 21 bases between them. The CDR3 consists of 15 residues. The CDR3 reads CASNLHTAGKNTQYF. The CDR3 nucleotides are TGTGCCAGCAACCTACACACCGCGGGCAAAAATACGCAGTATTTT.

The chain has TRBV4-1 and TRBJ2-3; D may be TRBD2 (6 bases). Trimming shortened V by 0 bases and J by 6 bases, and 16 bases separated the two germline ends. The length of the CDR3 is 16 residues. Germline assignment: CDR1 MGHRA and CDR2 YSYEKL. CDR3 in DNA: TGCGCCAGCAGCCAAGACGGGGAGCGGGTCAGGGATACGCAGTATTTT. Encoded protein: CASSQDGERVRDTQYF.

The chain combines TRBV3-1 with TRBJ2-2; 7 bases line up with TRBD1. V was pared by 2 bases and J by 7 bases, with 4 bases of the junction left unmatched. Germline assignment: CDR1 LGHDT and CDR2 YNNKEL (reference sequence). The CDR3 is made up of 14 amino acids. The CDR3 nucleotides are TGTGCCAGCAGCCAAATCCAGGGGGTCGGGGAGCTGTTTTTT. It yields the protein CASSQIQGVGELFF.